This T cell receptor beta chain was profiled in a study of Graves' ophthalmopathy and Graves' hyperthyroidism. Study summary: Ahead of any treatment, peripheral blood was obtained at the initial diagnosis.

RNA transcripts yielded amplified TCR beta CDR3 regions. HTBI primers were employed in first-round RT-PCR, then a second-round multiplex PCR followed. Each CDR3 protein gets one entry after TCRdb re-called the multiplex PCR reads with MiXCR. Among 500,000 to 700,000 distinct CDR3 sequences, about 24% were seen once, and the ten largest hold roughly 7.4%. Study results and limitations: A model built from 13 signatures distinguished ophthalmopathy from stable hyperthyroidism with roughly 85% sensitivity and 81.08% specificity.

If patients had other autoimmune diseases, uncontrolled infections, pregnancy or lactation, they were excluded. The sample holds many counts of this clonotype. Its target is not known. This CDR3 region has 11 residues. Trimming took 5 bases from V and 8 from J, leaving 9 bases between them. Looked up from germline, CDR1 is MDHEN and CDR2 is SYDVKM. Sequenced input: peripheral blood. The sequence came from a woman aged 18 to 35 with stable Graves' hyperthyroidism. Some clones in this sample may be carry-over from other donors' samples. This sequence joins TRBV28 and TRBJ1-2; D not certain. The CDR3 is CASSALHGYTF. CDR3 nucleotide sequence: TGTGCCAGCAGTGCCTTGCACGGCTACACCTTC.